This T cell receptor beta chain is from a study of a mutant IDH1 vaccine in newly diagnosed glioma. Study overall: Patients got radiotherapy, temozolomide, or both beforehand, and most got both. Study-wide points: In approximately 92% of patients, immune responses induced by the vaccine occurred.

Regarding time point: week 47, end of study. Mutant IDH1 20-mer peptide, at 300 ug, made up each vaccine dose, with topical imiquimod. CDR1 SGHRS and CDR2 YFSETQ come from the germline V gene. V gave up 0 bases and J gave up 4 bases, with 8 bases separating them. The CDR3 has 13 residues. As for this clone: What it binds is not known.

Profiling relied on immunoSEQ multiplex PCR, and the TCRdb table lists in-frame clones only, not all of them. The profile covers 50,000 to 70,000 clones, with about four fifths appearing a single time and about 3.3% taken by the ten largest. The sample here was PBMCs, taken from a glioma patient whose treatment included an IDH1 peptide vaccine. This clonotype was obtained from a woman in her fifties or sixties with glioma. This chain connects TRBV5-1 to TRBJ2-7; D unclear. The chain's CDR3 is CASSLAESYEQYF. For the CDR3, the DNA is TGCGCCAGCAGCTTGGCAGAGTCTTACGAGCAGTACTTC.